The 28 T cell receptor beta chains in this list originate from one sample, sequenced in a study of blood T cell repertoires in COVID-19. Using immunoSEQ multiplex PCR, the repertoire was profiled, and TCRdb retains in-frame clones only, with some absent. The repertoire includes around 370,000 clones, about 90% of them detected once, and about 7.3% sits in the top ten. The sample was peripheral blood. Source of these receptors: a woman aged 70 to 79 with COVID-19, enrolled during active disease.

This chain connects TRBV5-1 to TRBJ1-2, with D uncertain. The germline V gene encodes CDR1 SGHRS and CDR2 YFSETQ. Trimming took off 3 bases at V and 4 bases at J, with 10 bases between the two ends. CDR3 length: 13 residues. The CDR3 nucleotides read TGCGCCAGCAGCTCCGAGGGTGTCTATGGCTACACCTTC. As protein: CASSSEGVYGYTF.

V usage is TRBV4-1 and J usage is TRBJ2-3; maybe TRBD1 (6 bases). The germline V and J ends were trimmed by 0 bases and 3 bases, with 10 bases remaining between them. The CDR3 is made up of 15 amino acids. CDR1 MGHRA and CDR2 YSYEKL come from the germline V gene. CDR3 region: CASSQDFTGTDTQYF. The CDR3 region has the DNA TGCGCCAGCAGCCAAGATTTTACAGGGACAGATACGCAGTATTTT.

This chain uses TRBV12-3 or TRBV12-4 with TRBJ1-2, with a tentative D call TRBD1 (6 bases). The CDR3 is 13 amino acids. The V end lost 3 bases, the J end lost 4 bases, and 9 bases lay between the germline ends. CDR3 nucleotide sequence: TGTGCCAGCAGTTTCGGACAGAGCTATGGCTACACCTTC. Its translation: CASSFGQSYGYTF.

The chain is built from TRBV9 and TRBJ2-7; D unclear. Germline V gene lookup returns CDR1 SGDLS and CDR2 YYNGEE. Trimming removed 0 bases at V and 1 base at J, with 5 bases between. The CDR3 is made up of 13 amino acids. This CDR3 reads CASSVATSYEQYF. The DNA of the CDR3 is TGTGCCAGCAGCGTAGCTACGTCCTACGAGCAGTACTTC. The entire variable domain, with the rest obtained from reference TRBV9 and TRBJ2-7, is as follows: DSGVTQTPKHLITATGQRVTLRCSPRSGDLSVYWYQQSLDQGLQFLIQYYNGEERAKGNILERFSAQQFPDLHSELNLSSLELGDSALYFCASSVATSYEQYFGPGTRLTVT.

CDR3 DNA: TGTGCCAGCAGTCGGGGCGGGGAGCTGTTTTTT. This codes for CASSRGGELFF. J is TRBJ2-2 and V is TRBV2; D is possibly TRBD2 (5 bases). The CDR3 contains 11 residues. The V and J ends lost 5 bases and 7 bases respectively, with 5 bases between them. Looked up from germline, CDR1 is SNHLY and CDR2 is FYNNEI. The full variable domain, rest sourced from reference TRBV2 and TRBJ2-2, is EPEVTQTPSHQVTQMGQEVILRCVPISNHLYFYWYRQILGQKVEFLVSFYNNEISEKSEIFDDQFSVERPDGSNFTLKIRSTKLEDSAMYFCASSRGGELFFGEGSRLTVL.

V gene TRBV5-4 combines with J gene TRBJ2-7; 7 bases are shared with TRBD1. The CDR3 is made up of 14 amino acids. Per germline, CDR1 SGHNT and CDR2 YYREEE (reference sequence). J gave up 4 bases and V 4 bases, and 8 bases lay outside the gene matches. The CDR3 here is CASSRGTAEYEQYF. The CDR3 DNA reads as TGTGCCAGCAGCCGAGGGACAGCCGAGTACGAGCAGTACTTC.

The J gene is TRBJ1-6, the V gene TRBV6-5; 7 bases agree with TRBD1. This CDR3 spans 16 amino acids. V trimming: 6 bases; J trimming: 3 bases; junction bases outside the gene matches: 8. Per germline, CDR1 MNHEY and CDR2 SVGAGI. The CDR3 is CASRYRTGDYNSPLHF. Here the CDR3 DNA reads TGTGCCAGCAGATACCGGACAGGAGACTATAATTCACCCCTCCACTTT.

As concerns this clone: The germline gene is not matched at one end of the junction; a read error may be the cause. V and J are TRBV6-1 and TRBJ2-3, with 8 positions matching TRBD1. Germline values: CDR1 MNHNS, CDR2 SASEGT. CDR3 length: 17 amino acids. CDR3 nucleotides: TGTGCCAACAGTGAGGACAGGGCCCTCGCCGTTCCAGATACGCAGTATTTT. Translation: CANSEDRALAVPDTQYF.

The genes are TRBV10-3 and TRBJ2-7, with D perhaps matching TRBD1 (5 bases). Germline CDR1 reads ENHRY; CDR2 reads SYGVKD. The CDR3 sequence is 14 residues long. V was pared by 6 bases and J by 1 base, with 13 bases between. CDR3 loop: CAISFRDMSYEQYF. CDR3 DNA sequence: TGTGCCATCAGCTTCAGGGATATGTCCTACGAGCAGTACTTC.

This clone occurred a few times. V usage is TRBV7-8 and J usage is TRBJ1-2, with 8 bases matching TRBD1. Germline lookup yields CDR1 SGHVS and CDR2 FQNEAQ. This CDR3 has 14 amino acids. V was pared by 1 base and J by 4 bases, with 2 bases of the junction left unmatched. The CDR3 loop is CASSLGGQAYGYTF. CDR3 nucleotides: TGTGCCAGCAGCTTAGGGGGACAGGCCTATGGCTACACCTTC. Together with reference TRBV7-8 and TRBJ1-2, the CDR3 gives the full variable domain: GAGVSQSPRYKVAKRGQDVALRCDPISGHVSLFWYQQALGQGPEFLTYFQNEAQLDKSGLPSDRFFAERPEGSVSTLKIQRTQQEDSAVYLCASSLGGQAYGYTFGSGTRLTVV.

This clone was found once. V gene TRBV19 combines with J gene TRBJ1-6, with a possible D match to TRBD1 (5 bases). Germline values: CDR1 LNHDA, CDR2 SQIVND (reference sequence). Trimming cost V 7 bases and J 3 bases, with 10 bases left between them. This CDR3 is built from 14 residues. The chain's CDR3 is CASTPQGYNSPLHF. The CDR3 region has the DNA TGTGCCAGTACCCCCCAGGGCTATAATTCACCCCTCCACTTT.

The chain combines TRBV11-2 with TRBJ2-7; D gene ambiguous. Trimming took off 6 bases at V and 1 base at J, with 10 bases between the two ends. CDR1 and CDR2 (germline): SGHAT, FQNNGV. This CDR3 has 13 amino acids. CDR3 residues: CASSRHLSYEQYF. The CDR3 nucleotides are TGTGCCAGCAGTAGACATCTATCCTACGAGCAGTACTTC.

The rearrangement joins TRBV30 to TRBJ1-3; D gene uncertain. With 0 bases removed from V and 0 bases from J, the gap between germline ends came to 3 bases. Germline CDR1 and CDR2: GTSNPN and SVGIG (reference sequence). CDR3 length: 13 amino acids. CDR3 residues: CAWSVLSGNTIYF. The CDR3 region has the DNA TGTGCCTGGAGTGTACTCTCTGGAAACACCATATATTTT.

This chain joins TRBV6-1 and TRBJ1-5, with D perhaps matching TRBD1 (5 bases). CDR1 and CDR2 (germline): MNHNS, SASEGT. The CDR3 extends over 16 amino acids. The V end lost 2 bases, the J end lost 2 bases, and 13 bases lay between the germline ends. The CDR3 region has the DNA TGTGCCAGCAGTGAATTTTGGGGGGGACGCAATCAGCCCCAGCATTTT. It translates to CASSEFWGGRNQPQHF.

Only a few counts were recorded for this clone. The chain recombines TRBV30 with TRBJ1-4; 9 nucleotides line up with TRBD1. V shed 0 bases and J 10 bases; nucleotides not matched to a gene: 9. The CDR3 runs to 15 residues. In germline, CDR1 is GTSNPN, CDR2 SVGIG (reference sequence). CDR3 amino acids: CAWSVGGTGLGKLFF. The CDR3 nucleotides read TGTGCCTGGAGTGTAGGGGGGACAGGGTTGGGAAAACTGTTTTTT.

V and J are TRBV24-1 and TRBJ1-2; no reliable D call. Germline values: CDR1 KGHDR, CDR2 SFDVKD. V was trimmed by 2 bases and J by 5 bases, leaving 8 bases between them. The CDR3 consists of 13 residues. The CDR3 reads CATSDSGRYGYTF. The CDR3 DNA reads as TGTGCCACCAGTGATTCGGGGAGGTATGGCTACACCTTC.

This chain links TRBV5-8 with TRBJ2-6, with 9 bases lining up with TRBD1. V lost 3 bases, J lost 2 bases, and 6 bases stayed unmatched. The CDR3 extends over 17 amino acids. The V gene's germline CDR1 is SGHTS and CDR2 YDEGEE. The CDR3 reads CASSWGDRDPGANVLTF. The CDR3 coding sequence is TGTGCCAGCAGCTGGGGGGACAGGGACCCTGGGGCCAACGTCCTGACTTTC.

This clone was detected only once. The CDR3 here is CASSIDTGSNTEAFF. The DNA of the CDR3 is TGTGCCAGTAGTATAGATACAGGGTCGAACACTGAAGCTTTCTTT. The chain combines TRBV19 with TRBJ1-1; tentative D call: TRBD1 (6 bases). The CDR3 is 15 residues long. The germline V and J ends were trimmed by 0 bases and 1 base, with 9 bases remaining between them. Germline CDR1 and CDR2: LNHDA and SQIVND (reference sequence).

J is TRBJ2-6 and V is TRBV7-2; 11 nucleotides line up with TRBD2. Germline V gene lookup returns CDR1 SGHTA and CDR2 FQGNSA. After removal of 3 bases from V and 4 bases from J, the junction contained 5 bases not matched to a gene. CDR3 length: 17 amino acids. CDR3 nucleotides: TGTGCCAGCAGCTTTAGCGGGGGGGCTGACGGGGCCAACGTCCTGACTTTC. It specifies CASSFSGGADGANVLTF.

The rearrangement links TRBV5-6 to TRBJ2-7; D possibly corresponds to TRBD2 (6 bases). With 4 bases removed from V and 4 bases from J, the gap between germline ends came to 15 bases. This CDR3 region has 14 residues. The germline V gene has CDR1 SGHDT and CDR2 YYEEEE. CDR3 nucleotides: TGTGCCAGCAGCCGCGGGACTTTATCATACGAGCAGTACTTC. Translation: CASSRGTLSYEQYF.

The V call is TRBV30, the J call TRBJ2-5, with D perhaps matching TRBD2 (7 bases). Germline V gene data show CDR1 as GTSNPN and CDR2 as SVGIG (reference sequence). CDR3 length: 12 residues. V gave up 5 bases and J gave up 7 bases, with 14 bases separating them. CDR3 in amino acids: CAWGNREGTQYF. In DNA form, the CDR3 reads TGTGCCTGGGGCAACAGGGAGGGGACCCAGTACTTC.

The chain recombines TRBV27 with TRBJ1-1; D unclear. The germline V and J ends were trimmed by 5 bases and 2 bases, with 9 bases remaining between them. In germline, CDR1 is MNHEY, CDR2 SMNVEV (reference sequence). The CDR3 contains 13 residues. CDR3 sequence reads: CASSLGPNTEAFF. The CDR3 DNA follows: TGTGCCAGCAGTCTGGGCCCTAACACTGAAGCTTTCTTT.

The rearrangement links TRBV24-1 to TRBJ1-6; TRBD1 is a possible D gene (5 bases). The CDR3 covers 11 residues. Between the trimmed V and J ends, which lost 8 bases and 11 bases, there was a span of 9 bases. The V gene's germline CDR1 is KGHDR and CDR2 SFDVKD. The CDR3 reads CATNRSPPLHF. The DNA for the CDR3 is TGTGCCACCAACAGGTCCCCACCCCTCCACTTT.

The chain combines TRBV5-1 with TRBJ1-3, with D perhaps TRBD1 (5 bases). The germline CDR1 and CDR2 sequences are SGHRS and YFSETQ. The V end lost 0 bases, the J end lost 2 bases, and 12 bases lay between the germline ends. CDR3 length: 16 amino acids. This CDR3 is CASSLAGGEAGNTIYF. CDR3 in DNA: TGCGCCAGCAGCTTGGCCGGGGGGGAAGCTGGAAACACCATATATTTT.

The chain is built from TRBV5-6 and TRBJ1-6, with 9 nucleotides matching TRBD1. This CDR3 spans 15 amino acids. CDR1 SGHDT and CDR2 YYEEEE come from the germline V gene. Trimming cost V 3 bases and J 6 bases; bases outside gene matches: 4. This CDR3 reads CASSWGTGLNSPLHF. The CDR3 DNA follows: TGTGCCAGCAGCTGGGGGACAGGGCTTAATTCACCCCTCCACTTT. Together with reference TRBV5-6 and TRBJ1-6, the CDR3 gives the full variable domain: DAGVTQSPTHLIKTRGQQVTLRCSPKSGHDTVSWYQQALGQGPQFIFQYYEEEERQRGNFPDRFSGHQFPNYSSELNVNALLLGDSALYLCASSWGTGLNSPLHFGNGTRLTVT.

This rearrangement joins TRBV11-1 to TRBJ1-1; 7 nucleotides agree with TRBD1. Germline loops: CDR1 SGHAT, CDR2 FQDESV (reference sequence). After removal of 4 bases from V and 5 bases from J, the junction contained 7 bases not matched to a gene. The CDR3 consists of 14 residues. The CDR3 nucleotides read TGTGCCAGCAGCTGGGTGGACAGGCCGACTGAAGCTTTCTTT. Translation: CASSWVDRPTEAFF.

The chain joins TRBV20-1 to TRBJ1-2; a possible D gene is TRBD1 (6 bases). The CDR3 contains 11 residues. Germline V gene sequence: CDR1 DFQATT, CDR2 SNEGSKA (reference sequence). With 6 bases removed from V and 4 bases from J, the gap between germline ends came to 9 bases. CDR3 DNA sequence: TGCAGTGCGGGGGCTAGCTATGGCTACACCTTC. Translation: CSAGASYGYTF.

The gene calls are TRBV6-1 and TRBJ2-1, with 10 bases aligning to TRBD1. This CDR3 region has 15 residues. With V trimmed by 3 bases and J by 6 bases, 5 bases remained unmatched. Germline V lookup: CDR1 MNHNS, CDR2 SASEGT. CDR3 DNA sequence: TGTGCCAGCAGTGACGTGGACAGGGGGGGCAATGAGCAGTTCTTC. It yields the protein CASSDVDRGGNEQFF.